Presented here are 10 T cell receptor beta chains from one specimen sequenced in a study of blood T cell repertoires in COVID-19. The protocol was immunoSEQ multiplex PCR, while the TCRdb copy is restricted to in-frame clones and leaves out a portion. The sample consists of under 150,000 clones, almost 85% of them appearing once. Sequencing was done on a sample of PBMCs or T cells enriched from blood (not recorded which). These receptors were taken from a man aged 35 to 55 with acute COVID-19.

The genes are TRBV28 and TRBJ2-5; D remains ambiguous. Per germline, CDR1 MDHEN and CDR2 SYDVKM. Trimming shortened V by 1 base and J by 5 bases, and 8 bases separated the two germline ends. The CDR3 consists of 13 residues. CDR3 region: CASSLSRIETQYF. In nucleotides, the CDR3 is TGTGCCAGCAGTTTATCCAGAATCGAGACCCAGTACTTC.

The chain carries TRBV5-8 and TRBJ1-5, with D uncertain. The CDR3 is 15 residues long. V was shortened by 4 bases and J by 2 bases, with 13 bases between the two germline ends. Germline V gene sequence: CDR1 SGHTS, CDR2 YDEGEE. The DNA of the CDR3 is TGTGCCAGCAGCCCCCGGAGGGCCGGCAATCAGCCCCAGCATTTT. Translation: CASSPRRAGNQPQHF. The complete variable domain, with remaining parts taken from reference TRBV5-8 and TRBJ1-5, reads EAGVTQSPTHLIKTRGQQATLRCSPISGHTSVYWYQQALGLGLQFLLWYDEGEERNRGNFPPRFSGRQFPNYSSELNVNALELEDSALYLCASSPRRAGNQPQHFGDGTRLSIL.

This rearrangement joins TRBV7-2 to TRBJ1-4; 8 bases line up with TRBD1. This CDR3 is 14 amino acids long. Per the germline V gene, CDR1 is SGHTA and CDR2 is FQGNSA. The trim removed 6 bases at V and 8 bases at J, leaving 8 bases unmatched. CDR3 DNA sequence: TGTGCCAGCAGTCAGGACAGGGCGCAGGAAAAACTGTTTTTT. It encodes CASSQDRAQEKLFF.

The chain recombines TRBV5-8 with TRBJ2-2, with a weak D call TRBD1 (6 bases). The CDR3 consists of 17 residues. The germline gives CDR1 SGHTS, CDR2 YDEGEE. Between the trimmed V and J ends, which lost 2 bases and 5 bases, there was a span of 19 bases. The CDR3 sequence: CASSLFTGSGETGELFF. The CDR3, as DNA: TGTGCCAGCAGCTTATTTACAGGGTCTGGGGAAACCGGGGAGCTGTTTTTT.

CDR3 loop: CASSSISGANVLTF. The CDR3, as DNA: TGTGCCAGCAGCTCAATTTCTGGGGCCAACGTCCTGACTTTC. The V and J genes are TRBV13 and TRBJ2-6; D remains unclear. This CDR3 is built from 14 residues. The germline V gene encodes CDR1 PRHDT and CDR2 FYEKMQ (reference sequence). The germline V and J ends were trimmed by 4 bases and 1 base, with 5 bases remaining between them.

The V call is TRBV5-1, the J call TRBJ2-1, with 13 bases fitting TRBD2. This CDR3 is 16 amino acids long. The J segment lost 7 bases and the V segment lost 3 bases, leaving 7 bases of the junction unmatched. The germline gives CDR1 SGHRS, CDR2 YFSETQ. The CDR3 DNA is TGCGCCAGCAGCTCCAAACTAGCGGGGGGGCCAAATGAGCAGTTCTTC. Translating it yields CASSSKLAGGPNEQFF.

CDR3 nucleotide sequence: TGCGCCAGCCAGCCAAAAACTAGCCCCGGTCACAATGAGCAGTTCTTC. Translated: CASQPKTSPGHNEQFF. This sequence joins TRBV10-1 and TRBJ2-1, with D maybe TRBD2 (6 bases). Germline-derived CDR1 and CDR2 are WNHNN and SYGVQD (reference sequence). V was cut by 8 bases and J by 5 bases, with 22 bases left in between. The CDR3 extends over 16 amino acids.

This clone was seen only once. The DNA of the CDR3 is TGTGCCAGCAGCGCCATTGGACAGGGGGGCACTGAAGCTTTCTTT. This translates into CASSAIGQGGTEAFF. This rearrangement joins TRBV28 to TRBJ1-1; 10 bases line up with TRBD1. V lost 6 bases to trimming and J lost 4 bases; unmatched junction nucleotides: 8. Germline V CDR1 and CDR2: MDHEN, SYDVKM. The CDR3 has 15 residues.

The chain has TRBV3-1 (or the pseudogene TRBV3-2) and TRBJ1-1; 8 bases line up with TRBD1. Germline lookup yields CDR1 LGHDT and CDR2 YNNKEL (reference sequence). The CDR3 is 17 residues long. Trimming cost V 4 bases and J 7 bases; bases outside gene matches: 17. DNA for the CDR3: TGTGCCAGCAGCCGCCAAAACCGAGGACAGGGAGGGAATGAAGCTTTCTTT. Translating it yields CASSRQNRGQGGNEAFF.

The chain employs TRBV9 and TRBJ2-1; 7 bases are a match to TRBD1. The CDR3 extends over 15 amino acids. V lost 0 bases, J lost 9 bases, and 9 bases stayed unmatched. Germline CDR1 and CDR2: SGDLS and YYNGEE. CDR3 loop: CASSVAGQAGSEQFF. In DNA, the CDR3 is TGTGCCAGCAGCGTAGCTGGACAGGCAGGGAGTGAGCAGTTCTTC.